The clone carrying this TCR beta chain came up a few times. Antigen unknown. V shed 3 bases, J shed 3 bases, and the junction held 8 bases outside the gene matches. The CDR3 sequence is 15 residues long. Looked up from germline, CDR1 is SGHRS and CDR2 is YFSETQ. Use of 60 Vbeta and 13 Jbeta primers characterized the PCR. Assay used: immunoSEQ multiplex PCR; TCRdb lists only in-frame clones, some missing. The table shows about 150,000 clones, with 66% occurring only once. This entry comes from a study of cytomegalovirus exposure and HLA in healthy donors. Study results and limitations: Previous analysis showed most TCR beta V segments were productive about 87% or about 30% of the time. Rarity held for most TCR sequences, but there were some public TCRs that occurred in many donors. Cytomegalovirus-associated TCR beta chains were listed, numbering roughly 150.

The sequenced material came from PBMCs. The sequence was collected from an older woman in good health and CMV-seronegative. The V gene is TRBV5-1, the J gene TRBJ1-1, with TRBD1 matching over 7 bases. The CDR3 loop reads CASSSTKGAHTEAFF. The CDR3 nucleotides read TGCGCCAGCAGCTCCACCAAGGGGGCTCACACTGAAGCTTTCTTT.